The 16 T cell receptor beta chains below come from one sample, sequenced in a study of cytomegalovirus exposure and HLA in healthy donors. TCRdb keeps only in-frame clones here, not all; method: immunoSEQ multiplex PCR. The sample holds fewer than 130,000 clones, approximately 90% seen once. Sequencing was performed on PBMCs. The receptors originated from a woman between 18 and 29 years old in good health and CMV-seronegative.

CDR3 residues: CASSLKGSLGQPQHF. In nucleotides, the CDR3 is TGTGCCAGCAGCTTAAAGGGGTCCCTGGGTCAGCCCCAGCATTTT. The V call is TRBV7-2, the J call TRBJ1-5, with a tentative D call TRBD1 (5 bases). This CDR3 has 15 amino acids. The V gene's germline CDR1 is SGHTA and CDR2 FQGNSA. Trimming shortened V by 2 bases and J by 6 bases, and 14 bases separated the two germline ends. Using reference TRBV7-2 and TRBJ1-5 for the parts outside the CDR3, the full variable domain is GAGVSQSPSNKVTEKGKDVELRCDPISGHTALYWYRQSLGQGLEFLIYFQGNSAPDKSGLPSDRFSAERTGGSVSTLTIQRTQQEDSAVYLCASSLKGSLGQPQHFGDGTRLSIL.

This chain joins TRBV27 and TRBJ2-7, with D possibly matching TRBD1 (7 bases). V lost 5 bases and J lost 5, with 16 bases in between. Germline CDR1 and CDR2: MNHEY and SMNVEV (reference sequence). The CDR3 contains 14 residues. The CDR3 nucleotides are TGTGCCAGCAGTGTCAGGGGGGCTTTAAACGAGCAGTACTTC. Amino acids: CASSVRGALNEQYF.

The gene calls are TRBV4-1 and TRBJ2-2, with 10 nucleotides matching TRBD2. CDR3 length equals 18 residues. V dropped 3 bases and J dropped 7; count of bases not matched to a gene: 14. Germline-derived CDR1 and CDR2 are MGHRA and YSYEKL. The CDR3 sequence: CASSQTIGTSAVGGELFF. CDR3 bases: TGCGCCAGCAGCCAGACGATTGGGACTAGCGCTGTTGGCGGGGAGCTGTTTTTT.

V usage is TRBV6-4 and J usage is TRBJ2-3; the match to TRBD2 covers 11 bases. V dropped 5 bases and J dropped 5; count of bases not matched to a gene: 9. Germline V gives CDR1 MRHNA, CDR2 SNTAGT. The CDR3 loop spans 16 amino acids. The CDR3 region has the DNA TGTGCCAGCAGTCCTCAAGGGACTAGCGGAAAAGATACGCAGTATTTT. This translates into CASSPQGTSGKDTQYF.

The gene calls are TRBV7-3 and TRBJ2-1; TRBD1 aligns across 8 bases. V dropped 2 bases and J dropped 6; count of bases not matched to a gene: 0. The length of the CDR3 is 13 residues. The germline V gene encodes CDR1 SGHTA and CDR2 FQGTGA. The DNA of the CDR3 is TGTGCCAGCAGCTTAGGACAGGGCAATGAGCAGTTCTTC. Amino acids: CASSLGQGNEQFF.

CDR3 in DNA: TGCGCCAGCAGCCAGTCCCGAAGCACAGAATACTACACCTTC. Protein product: CASSQSRSTEYYTF. The chain is built from TRBV4-1 and TRBJ1-2, with D uncertain. This CDR3 region has 14 residues. Germline lookup yields CDR1 MGHRA and CDR2 YSYEKL. Trimming cost V 3 bases and J 10 bases, with 18 bases left between them.

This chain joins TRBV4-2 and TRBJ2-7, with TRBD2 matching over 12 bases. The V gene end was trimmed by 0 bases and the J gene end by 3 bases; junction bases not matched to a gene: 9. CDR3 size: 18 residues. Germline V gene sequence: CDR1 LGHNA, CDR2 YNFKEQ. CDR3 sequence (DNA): TGTGCCAGCAGCCAAGATGTGGCTAGCGGGAGGGGACGCTACGAGCAGTACTTC. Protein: CASSQDVASGRGRYEQYF.

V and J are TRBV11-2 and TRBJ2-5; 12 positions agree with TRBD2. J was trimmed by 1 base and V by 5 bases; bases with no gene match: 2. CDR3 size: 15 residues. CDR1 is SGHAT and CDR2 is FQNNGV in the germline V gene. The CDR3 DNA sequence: TGTGCCAGCAGCCCGACTAGCGGGAGCCAAGAGACCCAGTACTTC. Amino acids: CASSPTSGSQETQYF.

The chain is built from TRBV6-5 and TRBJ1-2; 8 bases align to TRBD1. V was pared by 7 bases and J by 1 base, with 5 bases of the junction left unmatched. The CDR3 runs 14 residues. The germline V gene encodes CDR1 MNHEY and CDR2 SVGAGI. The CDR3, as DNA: TGTGCCAGCACCAGAGACAGGGGTAACTATGGCTACACCTTC. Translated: CASTRDRGNYGYTF.

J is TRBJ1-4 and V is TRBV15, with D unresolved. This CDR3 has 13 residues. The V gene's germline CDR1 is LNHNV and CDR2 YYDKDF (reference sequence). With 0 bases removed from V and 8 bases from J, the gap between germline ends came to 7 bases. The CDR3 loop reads CATSRDEGEKLFF. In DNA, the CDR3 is TGTGCCACCAGCAGAGATGAGGGCGAAAAACTGTTTTTT.

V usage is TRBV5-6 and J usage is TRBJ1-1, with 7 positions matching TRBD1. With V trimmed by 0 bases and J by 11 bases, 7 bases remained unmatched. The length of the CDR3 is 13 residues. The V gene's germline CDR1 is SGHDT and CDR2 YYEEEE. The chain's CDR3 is CASSLEGGGEAFF. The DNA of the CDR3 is TGTGCCAGCAGCTTGGAAGGGGGCGGGGAGGCTTTCTTT.

The CDR3 sequence is CASSDGGTQYF. The CDR3 DNA is TGTGCCAGCAGCGACGGGGGGACCCAGTACTTC. The chain joins TRBV9 to TRBJ2-5; D possibly corresponds to TRBD2 (6 bases). In germline, CDR1 is SGDLS, CDR2 YYNGEE. CDR3 length: 11 residues. V was pared by 3 bases and J by 7 bases, with 7 bases between.

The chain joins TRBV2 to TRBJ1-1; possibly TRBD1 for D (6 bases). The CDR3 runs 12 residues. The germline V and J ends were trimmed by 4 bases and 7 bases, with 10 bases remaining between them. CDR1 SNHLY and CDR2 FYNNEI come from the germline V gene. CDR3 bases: TGTGCCAGCAGTGGCACAGGGCGTGAAGCTTTCTTT. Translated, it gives CASSGTGREAFF. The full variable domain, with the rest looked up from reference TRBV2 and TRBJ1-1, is EPEVTQTPSHQVTQMGQEVILRCVPISNHLYFYWYRQILGQKVEFLVSFYNNEISEKSEIFDDQFSVERPDGSNFTLKIRSTKLEDSAMYFCASSGTGREAFFGQGTRLTVV.

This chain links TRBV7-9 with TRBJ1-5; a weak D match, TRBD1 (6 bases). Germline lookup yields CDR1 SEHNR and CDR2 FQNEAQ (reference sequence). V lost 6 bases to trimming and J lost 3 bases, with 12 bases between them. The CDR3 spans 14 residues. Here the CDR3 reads CASSPGHHNQPQHF. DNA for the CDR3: TGTGCCAGCAGTCCGGGACACCACAATCAGCCCCAGCATTTT.

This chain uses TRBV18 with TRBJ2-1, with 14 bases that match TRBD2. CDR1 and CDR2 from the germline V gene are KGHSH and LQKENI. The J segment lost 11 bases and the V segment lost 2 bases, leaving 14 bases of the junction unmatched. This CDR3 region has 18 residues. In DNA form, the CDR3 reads TGTGCCAGCTCACCAGGGACAGGGACTAGCGGGAGAGGGGGAAAGCAGTTCTTC. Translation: CASSPGTGTSGRGGKQFF.

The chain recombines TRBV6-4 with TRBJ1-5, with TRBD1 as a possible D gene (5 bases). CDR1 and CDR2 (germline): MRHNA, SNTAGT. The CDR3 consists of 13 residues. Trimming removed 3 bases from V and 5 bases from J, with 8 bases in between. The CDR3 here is CASSEQQDQPQHF. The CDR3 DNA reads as TGTGCCAGCAGTGAACAACAGGATCAGCCCCAGCATTTT.